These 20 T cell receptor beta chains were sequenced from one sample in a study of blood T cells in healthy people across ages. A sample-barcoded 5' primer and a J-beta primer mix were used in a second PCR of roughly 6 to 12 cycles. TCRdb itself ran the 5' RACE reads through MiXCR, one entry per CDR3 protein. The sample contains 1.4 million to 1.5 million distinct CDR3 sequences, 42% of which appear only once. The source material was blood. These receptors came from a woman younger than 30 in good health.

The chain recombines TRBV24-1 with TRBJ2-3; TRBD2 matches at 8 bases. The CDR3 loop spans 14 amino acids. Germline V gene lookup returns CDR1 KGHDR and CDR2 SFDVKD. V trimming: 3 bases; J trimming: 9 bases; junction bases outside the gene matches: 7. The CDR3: CATSDAGGGQTQYF. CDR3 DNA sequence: TGTGCCACCAGTGATGCCGGGGGGGGTCAGACGCAGTATTTT.

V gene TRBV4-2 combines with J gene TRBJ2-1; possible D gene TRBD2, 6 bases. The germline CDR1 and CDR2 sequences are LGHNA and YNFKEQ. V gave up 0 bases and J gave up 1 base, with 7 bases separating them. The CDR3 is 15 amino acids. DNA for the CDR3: TGTGCCAGCAGCCAAGATCTAGCGTCCTACAATGAGCAGTTCTTC. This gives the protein CASSQDLASYNEQFF.

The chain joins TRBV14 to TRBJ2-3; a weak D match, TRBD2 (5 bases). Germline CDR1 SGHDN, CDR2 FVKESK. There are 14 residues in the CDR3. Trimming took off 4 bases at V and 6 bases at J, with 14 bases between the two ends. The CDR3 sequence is CASSLTGFSDTQYF. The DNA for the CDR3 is TGTGCCAGCAGCCTCACGGGATTTTCGGATACGCAGTATTTT.

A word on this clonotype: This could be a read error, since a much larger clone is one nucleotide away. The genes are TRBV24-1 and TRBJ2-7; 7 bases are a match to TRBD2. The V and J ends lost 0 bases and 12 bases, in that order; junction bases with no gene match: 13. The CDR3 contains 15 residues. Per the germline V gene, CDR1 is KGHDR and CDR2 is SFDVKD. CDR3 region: CATSDLGRGDETRYF. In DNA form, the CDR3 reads TGTGCCACCAGTGATTTGGGGAGGGGTGACGAGACCCGGTACTTC.

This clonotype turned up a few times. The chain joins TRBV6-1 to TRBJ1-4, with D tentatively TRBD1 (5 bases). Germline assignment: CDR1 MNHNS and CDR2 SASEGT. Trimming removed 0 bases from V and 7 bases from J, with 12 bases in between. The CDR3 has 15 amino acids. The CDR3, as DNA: TGTGCCAGCAGTGAAGCAGCGGGGGGGAGTGAAAAACTGTTTTTT. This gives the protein CASSEAAGGSEKLFF.

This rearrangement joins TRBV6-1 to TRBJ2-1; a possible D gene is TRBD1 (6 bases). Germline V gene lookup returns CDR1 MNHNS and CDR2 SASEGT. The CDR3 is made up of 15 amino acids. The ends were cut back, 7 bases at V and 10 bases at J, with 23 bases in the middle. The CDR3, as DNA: TGTGCCAGCAACCCCGGGCAGGGGAGCTCCTACGAGCAGTTCTTC. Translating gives CASNPGQGSSYEQFF.

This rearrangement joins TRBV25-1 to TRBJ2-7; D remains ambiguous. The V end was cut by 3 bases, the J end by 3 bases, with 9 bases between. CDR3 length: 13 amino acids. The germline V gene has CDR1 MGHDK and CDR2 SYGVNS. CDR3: CASSDPWNYEQYF. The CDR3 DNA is TGTGCCAGCAGTGACCCATGGAACTACGAGCAGTACTTC.

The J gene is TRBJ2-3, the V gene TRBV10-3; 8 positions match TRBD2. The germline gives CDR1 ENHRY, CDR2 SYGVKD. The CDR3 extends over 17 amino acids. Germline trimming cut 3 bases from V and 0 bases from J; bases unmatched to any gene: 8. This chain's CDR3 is CAISDQSGGTSTDTQYF. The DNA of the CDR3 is TGTGCCATCAGTGACCAAAGCGGGGGAACTAGCACAGATACGCAGTATTTT.

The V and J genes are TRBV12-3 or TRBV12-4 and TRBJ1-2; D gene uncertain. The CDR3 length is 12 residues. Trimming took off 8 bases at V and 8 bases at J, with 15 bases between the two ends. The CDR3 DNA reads TGTGCCAGCGCTTTAGGAATAGAAGGCTACACCTTC. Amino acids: CASALGIEGYTF.

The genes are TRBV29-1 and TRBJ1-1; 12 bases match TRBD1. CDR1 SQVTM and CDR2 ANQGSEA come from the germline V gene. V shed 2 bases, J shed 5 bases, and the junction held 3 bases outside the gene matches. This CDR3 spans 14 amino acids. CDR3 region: CSVERDRGQTEAFF. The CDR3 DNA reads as TGCAGCGTTGAAAGGGACAGGGGGCAAACTGAAGCTTTCTTT.

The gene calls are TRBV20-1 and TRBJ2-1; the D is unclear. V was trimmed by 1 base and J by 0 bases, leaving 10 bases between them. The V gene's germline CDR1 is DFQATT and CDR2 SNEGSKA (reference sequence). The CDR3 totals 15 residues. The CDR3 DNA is TGCAGTGCTAGAGGCGCGGCGAGCTCCTACAATGAGCAGTTCTTC. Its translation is CSARGAASSYNEQFF.

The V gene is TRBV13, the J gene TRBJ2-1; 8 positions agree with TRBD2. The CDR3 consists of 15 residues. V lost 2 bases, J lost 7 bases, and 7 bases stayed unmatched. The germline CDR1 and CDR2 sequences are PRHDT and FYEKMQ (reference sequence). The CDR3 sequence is CASSLTGGPFNEQFF. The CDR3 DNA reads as TGTGCCAGCAGCTTAACGGGAGGGCCCTTTAATGAGCAGTTCTTC.

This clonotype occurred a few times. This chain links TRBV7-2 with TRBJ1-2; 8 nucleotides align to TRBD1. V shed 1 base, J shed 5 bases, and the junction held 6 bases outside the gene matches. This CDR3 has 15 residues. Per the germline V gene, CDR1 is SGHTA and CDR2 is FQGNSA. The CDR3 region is CASSLGTGLGYGYTF. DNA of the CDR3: TGTGCCAGCAGCTTAGGGACAGGGTTGGGATATGGCTACACCTTC.

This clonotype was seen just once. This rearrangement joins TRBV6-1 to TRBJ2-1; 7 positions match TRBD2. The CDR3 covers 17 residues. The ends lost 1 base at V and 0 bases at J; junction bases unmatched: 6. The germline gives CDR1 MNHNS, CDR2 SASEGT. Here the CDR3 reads CASSEEAGVRSYNEQFF. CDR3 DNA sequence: TGTGCCAGCAGTGAAGAGGCGGGGGTCCGCTCCTACAATGAGCAGTTCTTC.

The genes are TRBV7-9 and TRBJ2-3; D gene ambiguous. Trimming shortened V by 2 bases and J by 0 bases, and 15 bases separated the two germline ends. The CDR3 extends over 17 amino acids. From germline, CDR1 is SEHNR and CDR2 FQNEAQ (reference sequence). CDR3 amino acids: CASSLSVAVSSTDTQYF. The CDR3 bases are TGTGCCAGCAGCTTAAGTGTCGCAGTATCTAGCACAGATACGCAGTATTTT. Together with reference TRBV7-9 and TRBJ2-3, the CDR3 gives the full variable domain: DTGVSQNPRHKITKRGQNVTFRCDPISEHNRLYWYRQTLGQGPEFLTYFQNEAQLEKSRLLSDRFSAERPKGSFSTLEIQRTEQGDSAMYLCASSLSVAVSSTDTQYFGPGTRLTVL.

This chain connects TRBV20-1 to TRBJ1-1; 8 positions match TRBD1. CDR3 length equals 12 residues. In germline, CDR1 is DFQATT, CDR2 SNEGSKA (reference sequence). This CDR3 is CRHRGRNTEAFF. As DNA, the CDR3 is TGCAGGCACAGGGGGAGGAACACTGAAGCTTTCTTT.

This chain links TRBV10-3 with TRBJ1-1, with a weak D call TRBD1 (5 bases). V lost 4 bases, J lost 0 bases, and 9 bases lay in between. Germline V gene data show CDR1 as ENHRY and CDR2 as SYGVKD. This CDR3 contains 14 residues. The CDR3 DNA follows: TGTGCCATCAGTGGCCCGGGACTGAACACTGAAGCTTTCTTT. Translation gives CAISGPGLNTEAFF.

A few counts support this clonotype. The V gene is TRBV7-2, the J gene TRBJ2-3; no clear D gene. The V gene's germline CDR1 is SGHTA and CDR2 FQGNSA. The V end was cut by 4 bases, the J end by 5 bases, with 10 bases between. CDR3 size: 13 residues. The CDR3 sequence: CASSSTWIDTQYF. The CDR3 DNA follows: TGTGCCAGCAGCTCCACGTGGATAGATACGCAGTATTTT.

CDR3: CASSQLPYSEHSYNEQFF. CDR3 sequence (DNA): TGTGCCAGCAGCCAACTCCCGTACTCGGAGCACAGTTACAATGAGCAGTTCTTC. The V and J genes are TRBV4-2 and TRBJ2-1; D ambiguous. The V gene lost 2 bases and the J gene lost 4 bases, with 21 bases spanning the gap. The CDR3 runs 18 residues. Germline CDR1 is LGHNA and CDR2 is YNFKEQ.

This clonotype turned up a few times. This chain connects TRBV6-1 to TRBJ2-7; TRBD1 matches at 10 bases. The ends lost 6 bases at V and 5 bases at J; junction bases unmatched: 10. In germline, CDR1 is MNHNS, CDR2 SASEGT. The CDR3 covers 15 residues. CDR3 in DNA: TGTGCCAGCAGCAAACCGGGACAGGGGTTCCACGAGCAGTACTTC. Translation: CASSKPGQGFHEQYF.